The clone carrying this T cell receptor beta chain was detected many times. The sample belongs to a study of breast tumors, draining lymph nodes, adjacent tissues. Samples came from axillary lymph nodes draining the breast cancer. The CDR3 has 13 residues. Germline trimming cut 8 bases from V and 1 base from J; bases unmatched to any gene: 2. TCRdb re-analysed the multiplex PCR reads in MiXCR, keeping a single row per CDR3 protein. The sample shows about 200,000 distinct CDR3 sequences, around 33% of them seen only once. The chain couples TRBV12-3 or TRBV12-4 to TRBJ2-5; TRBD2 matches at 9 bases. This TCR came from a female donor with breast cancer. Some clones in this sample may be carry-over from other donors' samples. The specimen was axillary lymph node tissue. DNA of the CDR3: TGTGCCAGCGGGCGGGGGGGCCAAGAGACCCAGTACTTC. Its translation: CASGRGGQETQYF.